This is a list of T cell receptor beta chains from one sample in a study of human T cells and chemical hapten exposure. From the RACE reads, TCRdb called clonotypes with MiXCR, one entry per CDR3 protein. This table has some 80,000 distinct CDR3 sequences, about 10% appearing once. The sequencing here drew on whole blood, taken in connection with sensitization to the hapten diphenylcyclopropenone (DPC). Receptors originate from a woman aged 45-65 years with alopecia areata. Some clones in this sample may be carry-over from other donors' samples. Both conserved end residues are trimmed from each CDR3. The order of the fields is J gene, V gene, CDR3 protein.

TRBJ2-4 | TRBV4-1 | ASSQGPTGTKNIQY
TRBJ2-7 | TRBV28 | ASSLFREQY
TRBJ2-1 | TRBV15 | ATSREGFNEQF
TRBJ2-7 | TRBV5-1 | ASSNGLADYEQY
TRBJ2-5 | TRBV13 | ASSSAGGRKTQY
TRBJ1-6 | TRBV18 | ASSQDRHNSPLH
TRBJ1-1 | TRBV6-2/TRBV6-3 | ASSRRGTEAF
TRBJ2-5 | TRBV13 | ASSASPRGLQETQY
TRBJ2-4 | TRBV6-2/TRBV6-3 | ASTPRNIAKNIQY
TRBJ2-3 | TRBV29-1 | SALSDTQY
TRBJ1-4 | TRBV5-8 | ASSLPGTGNEKLF
TRBJ2-7 | TRBV5-1 | ASSALPGTEYEQY
TRBJ2-5 | TRBV6-6 | ASSSGQSSETQY
TRBJ2-7 | TRBV25-1 | ASRYSGGAYEQY
TRBJ2-3 | TRBV9 | ASSALRSGVTSTDTQY
TRBJ2-3 | TRBV29-1 | SVRQKFTDTQY
TRBJ1-5 | TRBV6-2/TRBV6-3 | ASSFEPGQNQPQH
TRBJ2-1 | TRBV10-3 | AISSLETASSHEQF
TRBJ1-1 | TRBV3-1 | ASSQRAEAF
TRBJ1-2 | TRBV7-8 | ASSLTGGAVPGYGYT
TRBJ1-5 | TRBV7-2 | ASSLDRESNQPQH
TRBJ2-1 | TRBV4-2 | ASSQTGQGVDEQF
TRBJ2-3 | TRBV9 | ARGPGGHPPDTQY
TRBJ1-1 | TRBV7-9 | ASSRPTANTEAL
TRBJ1-5 | TRBV7-2 | ASSSEDGGNQPQH
TRBJ1-6 | TRBV6-5 | ASRSPGGGSPLH
TRBJ2-1 | TRBV7-3 | ASSLTMLAGEGHNEQF
TRBJ2-7 | TRBV5-5 | ASSWALATSYEQY
TRBJ2-3 | TRBV6-6 | ASRTGTDTQY
TRBJ2-1 | TRBV24-1 | ATTSLYVNEQF
TRBJ1-1 | TRBV14 | ASSQYSFMNTEAF
TRBJ2-7 | TRBV12-3/TRBV12-4 | ASSSPGYEQY
TRBJ2-1 | TRBV5-4 | ASSGGSGGRAYNEQF
TRBJ2-3 | TRBV7-9 | ASSFLTDTQY
TRBJ1-3 | TRBV3-1 | ASSQDGGNTIY
TRBJ2-1 | TRBV24-1 | ATSDGLAGYNEQF